A single sample gave rise to the 25 T cell receptor beta chains below, sequenced in a study of post-analysis software for immune sequencing data. Regarding the study as a whole: Included in a set of roughly five TRBV segments more frequent in patients than controls were TRBV5-6, TRBV5-1 and TRBV20-1.

Libraries were made from TCR beta cDNA, and they carried unique molecular identifiers. TCRdb redid the calling of the PCR reads with MiXCR, one entry per CDR3 protein. The table lists more than 500,000 distinct CDR3 sequences, roughly 34% of them singletons, with about 5.6% in the top ten. No antigen has been identified for these receptors. What was sequenced was blood. Receptor source: a girl aged 2 to 17 with multiple sclerosis.

This clonotype was counted only a few times. The chain links TRBV29-1 to TRBJ2-3; D is unclear. Germline lookup yields CDR1 SQVTM and CDR2 ANQGSEA. V was shortened by 3 bases and J by 12 bases, with 10 bases between the two germline ends. The CDR3 has 10 residues. CDR3 sequence reads: CSVDTAAQYF. CDR3 nucleotides: TGCAGCGTTGACACGGCGGCTCAGTATTTT.

V is TRBV4-1 and J is TRBJ2-5; D may be TRBD2 (5 bases). Germline CDR1 is MGHRA and CDR2 is YSYEKL. Between the trimmed V and J ends, which lost 0 bases and 4 bases, there was a span of 12 bases. CDR3 length: 15 residues. Here the CDR3 reads CASSQDGSLAETQYF. The CDR3 region has the DNA TGCGCCAGCAGCCAAGATGGGAGTCTAGCAGAGACCCAGTACTTC.

The chain recombines TRBV29-1 with TRBJ2-7; D is ambiguous. The J call is in doubt because the DNA end fits TRBJ2-5 better. CDR3 length equals 15 residues. CDR1 is SQVTM and CDR2 is ANQGSEA in the germline V gene. The CDR3 DNA reads TGCAGCGTTGTATCGCGAGGATCAACCTTAGGGACCCAGTACTTC. This encodes CSVVSRGSTLGTQYF.

With regard to this clonotype: A much larger clone differs from this one at a single base, so this may be a read error. V gene TRBV20-1 combines with J gene TRBJ1-4; D not resolved. The CDR3 contains 11 residues. The germline V gene has CDR1 DFQATT and CDR2 SNEGSKA (reference sequence). In DNA form, the CDR3 reads TGCAGTGCTACCAATAATGAAAAACGGTTTTTT. This codes for CSATNNEKRFF.

J is TRBJ2-5 and V is TRBV2, with D maybe TRBD2 (6 bases). This CDR3 spans 13 amino acids. Deletions cut 4 bases from V and 1 base from J, with 7 bases between. From germline, CDR1 is SNHLY and CDR2 FYNNEI. CDR3 sequence reads: CASSGGLQETQYF. CDR3 coding DNA: TGTGCCAGCAGTGGGGGACTCCAAGAGACCCAGTACTTC.

This chain connects TRBV28 to TRBJ2-2; D possibly corresponds to TRBD2 (6 bases). Trimming took 5 bases from V and 4 from J, leaving 14 bases between them. Germline V gene lookup returns CDR1 MDHEN and CDR2 SYDVKM. This CDR3 is 15 amino acids long. CDR3 nucleotides: TGTGCCAGCAGTCCCACGGCGGGGACCACCGGGGAGCTGTTTTTT. Protein: CASSPTAGTTGELFF.

This clonotype was detected a few times. The rearrangement joins TRBV12-3 or TRBV12-4 to TRBJ1-1; TRBD1 matches at 8 bases. CDR3 size: 13 residues. Germline trimming cut 7 bases from V and 1 base from J; bases unmatched to any gene: 2. The CDR3 reads CASIGQGNTEAFF. The CDR3 nucleotides are TGTGCCAGCATTGGACAGGGGAACACTGAAGCTTTCTTT.

This clonotype was found once. The J gene is TRBJ1-5, the V gene TRBV29-1; D may be TRBD1 (5 bases). V was clipped by 5 bases and J by 3 bases, with 8 bases between them. The germline CDR1 and CDR2 sequences are SQVTM and ANQGSEA. The CDR3 contains 12 residues. CDR3 sequence: CSVRDVNQPQHF. The CDR3 DNA reads TGCAGCGTTAGGGACGTCAATCAGCCCCAGCATTTT.

This clonotype came up a few times. V is TRBV7-9 and J is TRBJ1-1; a weak D match, TRBD1 (6 bases). From germline, CDR1 is SEHNR and CDR2 FQNEAQ (reference sequence). This CDR3 region has 16 residues. The V end was cut by 5 bases, the J end by 1 base, with 17 bases between. CDR3 nucleotides: TGTGCCAGCAGCGATGACAGGCCACTTCCGAACACTGAAGCTTTCTTT. Translating it yields CASSDDRPLPNTEAFF.

This clonotype was seen a handful of times. CDR3 bases: TGTGCCACCAGTGGGCCTCTGGGCACCGGGGAGCTGTTTTTT. It codes for CATSGPLGTGELFF. The gene calls are TRBV24-1 and TRBJ2-2; D remains ambiguous. Trimming removed 5 bases at V and 4 bases at J, with 10 bases between. There are 14 residues in the CDR3. Germline-derived CDR1 and CDR2 are KGHDR and SFDVKD.

This clonotype was found a few times. The chain is built from TRBV12-3 or TRBV12-4 and TRBJ1-4; tentative D call: TRBD1 (5 bases). The CDR3 length is 14 residues. The V end was cut by 3 bases, the J end by 7 bases, with 12 bases between. The CDR3 DNA reads as TGTGCCAGCAGTTTTAGGGCAGGGCTTGAAAAACTGTTTTTT. This translates into CASSFRAGLEKLFF.

The rearrangement uses TRBV6-1 and TRBJ1-5; the D gene is possibly TRBD1 (5 bases). With 6 bases removed from V and 3 bases from J, the gap between germline ends came to 21 bases. The CDR3 runs 17 residues. Germline V gene lookup returns CDR1 MNHNS and CDR2 SASEGT. The CDR3 sequence is CASSHGRGRVINQPQHF. The CDR3 DNA follows: TGTGCCAGCAGCCATGGTCGGGGCAGGGTGATCAATCAGCCCCAGCATTTT.

This clonotype came up once. The chain links TRBV18 to TRBJ2-7; D may match TRBD1 or TRBD2 (5 bases each). The DNA end lines up better with TRBJ2-5; the J call may be wrong. This CDR3 region has 13 residues. Germline loops: CDR1 KGHSH, CDR2 LQKENI. CDR3 in amino acids: CASSRRDGRTQYF. Written as DNA, the CDR3 is TGTGCCAGCTCGCGCCGGGACGGACGGACCCAGTACTTC.

This clonotype was seen repeatedly, ten times or more. The chain has TRBV29-1 and TRBJ2-7; TRBD1 aligns across 9 bases. V lost 7 bases, J lost 5 bases, and 6 bases stayed unmatched. The CDR3 has 12 residues. The germline V gene encodes CDR1 SQVTM and CDR2 ANQGSEA. The CDR3 spells CSAYRGRDEQYF. The CDR3 DNA follows: TGCAGCGCGTACAGGGGGCGAGACGAGCAGTACTTC.

This clonotype was detected a few times. The CDR3 spells CASSRKFLDRVDEQYF. CDR3 sequence (DNA): TGTGCCAGCAGCCGCAAGTTTCTTGACAGGGTGGACGAGCAGTACTTC. The chain combines TRBV6-5 with TRBJ2-7; 7 nucleotides match TRBD1. Trimming took 6 bases from V and 5 from J; bases not matched to a gene: 16. The CDR3 spans 16 residues. Germline loops: CDR1 MNHEY, CDR2 SVGAGI.

This clonotype occurred a few times. The chain employs TRBV2 and TRBJ1-1, with a weak D call TRBD1 (6 bases). This CDR3 spans 14 amino acids. V lost 3 bases and J 0 bases, leaving 8 bases between the germline ends. Germline V CDR1 and CDR2: SNHLY, FYNNEI. CDR3 nucleotide sequence: TGTGCCAGCAGTGAGCAGGGGATGAACACTGAAGCTTTCTTT. Translating gives CASSEQGMNTEAFF.

In its sample, this clonotype was seen a few times. The V gene is TRBV4-2, the J gene TRBJ1-2; D may be TRBD1 (6 bases). Germline V CDR1 and CDR2: LGHNA, YNFKEQ. The CDR3 length is 16 residues. Trimming pared 0 bases from V and 3 bases from J, leaving 14 bases between. The CDR3: CASSQDGSAGDYGYTF. The CDR3 coding sequence is TGTGCCAGCAGCCAAGATGGATCGGCAGGGGACTATGGCTACACCTTC.

This chain joins TRBV20-1 and TRBJ2-7; no definite D call. V was pared by 3 bases and J by 2 bases, with 17 bases between. Germline assignment: CDR1 DFQATT and CDR2 SNEGSKA (reference sequence). The CDR3 consists of 15 residues. The CDR3 region is CSASKTDRPTYEQYF. CDR3 sequence (DNA): TGCAGTGCTAGTAAAACGGACCGACCGACCTACGAGCAGTACTTC.

This chain uses TRBV5-1 with TRBJ1-6; D gene ambiguous. Germline V CDR1 and CDR2: SGHRS, YFSETQ. Trimming left V 4 bases short and J 8 bases short, with 16 bases between. There are 15 residues in the CDR3. This chain's CDR3 is CASSRDGRIDSPLHF. CDR3 nucleotide sequence: TGCGCCAGCAGCCGAGACGGGAGGATCGATTCACCCCTCCACTTT.

This sequence joins TRBV10-2 and TRBJ1-2; D remains unclear. Germline loops: CDR1 WSHSY, CDR2 SAAADI. The CDR3 length is 13 residues. Trimming removed 11 bases from V and 2 bases from J, with 15 bases in between. This chain's CDR3 is CAGSLGLNYGYTF. CDR3 in DNA: TGCGCCGGATCCTTAGGGCTCAACTATGGCTACACCTTC.

The chain has TRBV10-1 and TRBJ2-3, with D possibly being TRBD2 (6 bases). The germline V gene has CDR1 WNHNN and CDR2 SYGVQD (reference sequence). The V and J ends lost 0 bases and 0 bases respectively, with 10 bases between them. CDR3 length: 16 residues. CDR3 in DNA: TGCGCCAGCAGTGAGTCGACGGGACTGAGCACAGATACGCAGTATTTT. It translates to CASSESTGLSTDTQYF.

This sequence joins TRBV7-2 and TRBJ2-3; 7 bases agree with TRBD2. V was pared by 5 bases and J by 3 bases, with 11 bases of the junction left unmatched. Germline CDR1 is SGHTA and CDR2 is FQGNSA. CDR3 size: 16 residues. CDR3 loop: CASSPSGLRGTDTQYF. CDR3 DNA sequence: TGTGCCAGCAGCCCTAGCGGACTCCGGGGGACAGATACGCAGTATTTT.

The chain is built from TRBV5-1 and TRBJ2-5, with D tentatively TRBD2 (6 bases). The CDR3 extends over 17 amino acids. Per the germline V gene, CDR1 is SGHRS and CDR2 is YFSETQ. With 2 bases removed from V and 1 base from J, the gap between germline ends came to 18 bases. Written as DNA, the CDR3 is TGCGCCAGCAGCTTAGAATTCGGGGGAGAAGCCCAAGAGACCCAGTACTTC. It yields the protein CASSLEFGGEAQETQYF.

The rearrangement joins TRBV10-3 to TRBJ2-1, with TRBD2 matching 8 bases. The CDR3 spans 14 residues. The ends lost 6 bases at V and 7 bases at J; junction bases unmatched: 8. CDR1 is ENHRY and CDR2 is SYGVKD in the germline V gene. The CDR3 sequence: CAISPGLEVNEQFF. CDR3 coding DNA: TGTGCCATCAGCCCGGGACTAGAGGTAAATGAGCAGTTCTTC.

In this sample, this clonotype turned up a few times. A junction boundary mismatches the germline segment, possibly from a read error. The genes are TRBV29-1 and TRBJ2-5, with a possible D match to TRBD2 (6 bases). The CDR3 spans 11 residues. Germline loops: CDR1 SQVTM, CDR2 ANQGSEA. The CDR3 region has the DNA TGCAGCGGGGGACTCCAAGGGACCCAGTACTTC. Residues: CSGGLQGTQYF.